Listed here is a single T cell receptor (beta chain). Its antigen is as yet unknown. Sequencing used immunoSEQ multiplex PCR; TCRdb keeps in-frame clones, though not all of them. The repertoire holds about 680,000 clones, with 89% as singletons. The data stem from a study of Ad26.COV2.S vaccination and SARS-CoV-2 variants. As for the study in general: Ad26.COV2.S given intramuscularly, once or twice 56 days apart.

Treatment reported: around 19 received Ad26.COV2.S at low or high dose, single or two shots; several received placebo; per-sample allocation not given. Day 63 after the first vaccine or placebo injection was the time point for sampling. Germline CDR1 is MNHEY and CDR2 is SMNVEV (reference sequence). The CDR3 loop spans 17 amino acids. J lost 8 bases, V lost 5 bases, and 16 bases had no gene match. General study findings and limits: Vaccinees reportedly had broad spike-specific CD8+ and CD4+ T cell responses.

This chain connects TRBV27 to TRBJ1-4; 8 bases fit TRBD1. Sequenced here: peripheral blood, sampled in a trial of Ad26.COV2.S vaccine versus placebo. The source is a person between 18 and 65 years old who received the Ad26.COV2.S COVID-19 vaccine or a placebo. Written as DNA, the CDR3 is TGTGCCAGCAGTCCCTTAGGTCTTCAGGGGGCAGGGGAAAAACTGTTTTTT. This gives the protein CASSPLGLQGAGEKLFF.